This is a list of T cell receptor beta chains from one sample in a study of tumor and adjacent non-tumor tissue in lung cancer. A single record per CDR3 protein comes from TCRdb applying MiXCR to the multiplex PCR reads. The data show 94,000 or so distinct CDR3 sequences, under 80% seen once. The source material was distant non-tumor lung tissue. Receptor source: a woman between 45 and 60 years old with non-small cell lung cancer. The CDR3 runs from the conserved cysteine through the conserved F or W. Each record gives: J gene, D gene, clone size, V gene, CDR3 protein, CDR3 DNA. A D gene is named only where the DNA matches it firmly. Expanded clones get a size class; other rows say once, few or many, or leave the size out.

TRBJ1-2 TRBD1 many TRBV4-1 CASSRRQGNDYGYTF TGCGCCAGCAGCCGCCGACAGGGAAATGACTATGGCTACACCTTC
TRBJ2-1 NA many TRBV7-9 CAGSPENEQFF TGTGCCGGTAGCCCAGAGAATGAGCAGTTCTTC
TRBJ1-5 NA NA TRBV6-1 CASGELLSNQPQHF TGTGCCAGCGGTGAGTTGCTAAGCAATCAGCCCCAGCATTTT
TRBJ2-1 NA NA TRBV29-1 CSVILIEGEQFF TGCAGCGTTATACTAATAGAGGGTGAACAATTCTTC
TRBJ2-6 NA NA TRBV4-1 CTSSVDSWANVLTF TGCACCAGTAGCGTAGACTCTTGGGCCAACGTCCTGACTTTC
TRBJ1-5 NA NA TRBV28 CASSPLRHGGNQPQHF TGTGCCAGCAGTCCCCTACGACATGGTGGAAATCAGCCCCAGCATTTT
TRBJ2-3 TRBD2 NA TRBV11-2 CASSSLAGADEADMQYF TGTGCAAGCAGTTCGTTAGCGGGAGCGGATGAGGCAGATATGCAGTATTTT
TRBJ2-7 TRBD2 few TRBV3-1 CASSQGSSGMLPYEQYF TGTGCCAGCAGCCAAGGTTCTAGCGGGATGTTACCCTACGAGCAGTACTTC
TRBJ1-6 NA few TRBV4-1 CASGQGGGRGESPLHF TGTGCCAGCGGCCAAGGTGGTGGTAGGGGGGAATCACCCCTCCACTTT
TRBJ1-2 TRBD1 NA TRBV4-1 CASSQEPPTGVFNYGYTF TGCGCCAGCAGCCAAGAGCCACCGACAGGGGTTTTTAACTATGGCTACACCTTT
TRBJ2-2 NA NA TRBV10-2 CASSTSGSIWELFF TGCGCCAGCAGTACTAGTGGGAGCATCTGGGAGCTGTTTTTT
TRBJ2-5 NA NA TRBV12-3/TRBV12-4 CASSKGQQQETLYF TGTGCCAGCAGTAAGGGACAACAACAAGAGACCCTGTACTTC
TRBJ2-7 TRBD2 once TRBV28 CASSPPSGGVHEPYF TGTGCCAGCAGTCCCCCTAGCGGGGGGGTCCACGAGCCGTACTTC
TRBJ2-7 NA NA TRBV5-5 CTSRFSIFDGAYEQYF TGTACCAGCAGGTTCTCCATTTTCGACGGAGCCTACGAGCAGTATTTC
TRBJ2-1 TRBD2 NA TRBV6-2/TRBV6-3 CASTSWGTSGRSGQFF TGTGCCAGCACCTCGTGGGGGACTAGCGGGAGAAGTGGGCAGTTCTTC
TRBJ2-1 NA once TRBV11-3 CACSSGTTNEQFF TGTGCCTGCAGCTCCGGTACTACCAATGAGCAGTTCTTC
TRBJ1-1 NA NA TRBV29-1 CGVGVQTENTEAFF TGCGGCGTCGGCGTACAGACAGAGAACACTGAAGCTTTCTTT
TRBJ2-7 NA NA TRBV4-1 CASSQTNGASSYEQCF TGCGCCAGCAGCCAGACTAACGGGGCGAGTTCCTACGAGCAGTGCTTC